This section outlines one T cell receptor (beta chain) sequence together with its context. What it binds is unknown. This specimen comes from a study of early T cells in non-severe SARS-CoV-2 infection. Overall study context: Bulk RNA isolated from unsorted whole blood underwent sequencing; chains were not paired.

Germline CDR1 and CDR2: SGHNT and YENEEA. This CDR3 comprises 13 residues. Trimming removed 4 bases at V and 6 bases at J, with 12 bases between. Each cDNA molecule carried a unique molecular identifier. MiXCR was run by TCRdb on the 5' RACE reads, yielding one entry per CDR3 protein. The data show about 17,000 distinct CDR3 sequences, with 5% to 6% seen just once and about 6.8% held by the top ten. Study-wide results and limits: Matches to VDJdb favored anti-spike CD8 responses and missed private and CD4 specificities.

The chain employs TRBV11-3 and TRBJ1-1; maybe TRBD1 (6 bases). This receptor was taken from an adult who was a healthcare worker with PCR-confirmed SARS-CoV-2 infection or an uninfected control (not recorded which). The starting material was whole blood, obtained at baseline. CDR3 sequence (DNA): TGTGCCAGCAGCTCTCAGGGGCAAGCTGAAGCTTTCTTT. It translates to CASSSQGQAEAFF.